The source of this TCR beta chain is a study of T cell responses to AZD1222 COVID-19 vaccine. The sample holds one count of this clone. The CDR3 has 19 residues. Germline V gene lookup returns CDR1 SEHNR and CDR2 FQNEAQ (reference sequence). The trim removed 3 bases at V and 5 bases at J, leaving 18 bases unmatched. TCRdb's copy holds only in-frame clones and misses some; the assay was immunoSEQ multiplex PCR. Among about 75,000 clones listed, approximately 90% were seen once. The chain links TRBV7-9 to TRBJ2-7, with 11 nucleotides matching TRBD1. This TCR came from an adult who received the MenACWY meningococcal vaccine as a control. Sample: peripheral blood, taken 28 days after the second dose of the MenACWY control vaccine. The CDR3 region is CASSLVGLSGTGGRDEQYF. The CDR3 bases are TGTGCCAGCAGCTTGGTCGGCCTCTCCGGGACAGGGGGAAGGGACGAGCAGTACTTC.